Reported below is one TCR beta chain. These data belong to a study of blood T cell repertoires in COVID-19. About the research overall: The United States, Italy and Spain provided the acute and convalescent COVID-19 samples. T cells, B-cell-depleted T cells, or PBMCs supplied cDNA or gDNA.

In the original processing: Reference gene primer amplification gave nucleated cell count estimates. TCRdb keeps only in-frame clones here, not all; method: immunoSEQ multiplex PCR. The V and J calls and the clone size are those of that table, but D and trimming were determined from the DNA. The sample shows fewer than 200,000 clones, 70% to 90% of them seen only once. With 0 bases removed from V and 12 bases from J, the gap between germline ends came to 9 bases. The germline V gene has CDR1 MNHNS and CDR2 SASEGT. CDR3 length: 13 amino acids. Sequences were obtained from peripheral blood. The TCR sequence derives from a woman in her fifties or sixties with COVID-19, enrolled during active disease. The V gene is TRBV6-1, the J gene TRBJ1-6; D ambiguous. The CDR3 here is CASSEAGGLPLHF. The CDR3 DNA is TGTGCCAGCAGTGAAGCGGGAGGATTACCCCTCCACTTT.